A selection of T cell receptor beta chains follows, all from one sample in a study of cytomegalovirus exposure and HLA in healthy donors. This table comes from immunoSEQ multiplex PCR, and its TCRdb copy is limited to in-frame clones, with some not included. The sample lists 220,000 or so clones, approximately 80% occurring once. The specimen was PBMCs. These receptor sequences come from a man aged 50 or older in good health and CMV-seronegative. Both conserved end residues are part of each CDR3. D genes are given only for firm matches. Clone size is not always given. Where it is, it says once, few, many or a class for expanded clones.

j_call clone_size d_call v_call cdr3_aa cdr3_nt
TRBJ2-7 NA TRBD1 TRBV5-4 CASSIGGQGAYEQYF TGTGCCAGCAGCATTGGGGGACAGGGGGCCTACGAGCAGTACTTC
TRBJ1-1 NA NA TRBV28 CASRPPTMNTEAFF TGTGCCAGCAGACCCCCTACCATGAACACTGAAGCTTTCTTT
TRBJ2-2 NA TRBD2 TRBV12-5 CASGLGLATSGELFF TGTGCTAGTGGTTTGGGACTAGCGACCAGCGGGGAGCTGTTTTTT
TRBJ2-2 NA TRBD1 TRBV2 CASIRDRESPGELFF TGTGCCAGCATCCGGGACAGGGAATCTCCCGGGGAGCTGTTTTTT
TRBJ2-1 once TRBD2 TRBV6-1 CASRLLAGSYNEQFF TGTGCCAGCAGGCTACTAGCGGGGTCCTACAATGAGCAGTTCTTC
TRBJ2-2 NA TRBD2 TRBV5-1 CASSLGTSGRTGELFF TGCGCCAGCAGCCTAGGGACTAGCGGGAGAACCGGGGAGCTGTTTTTT
TRBJ1-6 NA TRBD1 TRBV19 CASSTPRTGRLSPLHF TGTGCCAGTAGTACTCCTCGGACAGGGCGTTTATCACCCCTCCACTTT
TRBJ1-2 NA NA TRBV6-5 CASSYSTVNYGYTF TGTGCCAGCAGTTACTCGACAGTTAACTATGGCTACACCTTC
TRBJ1-3 NA NA TRBV7-6 CASSLGGNGNTIYF TGTGCCAGCAGCCTCGGGGGGAATGGAAACACCATATATTTT
TRBJ1-5 once TRBD1 TRBV27 CASSLPQSRDRGRGSGNQPQHF TGTGCCAGCAGTTTACCCCAATCCCGGGACAGGGGGCGTGGGTCTGGCAATCAGCCCCAGCATTTT
TRBJ2-7 NA NA TRBV9 CASSGTGSSYEQYF TGTGCCAGCAGCGGGACCGGGAGCTCCTACGAGCAGTACTTC
TRBJ2-7 NA NA TRBV7-8 CASSFRENYEQYF TGTGCCAGCAGCTTTCGGGAGAACTACGAGCAGTACTTC
TRBJ1-5 once TRBD1 TRBV19 CASSIGSRGLSQPQHF TGTGCCAGTAGTATTGGGTCCAGGGGGCTGAGTCAGCCCCAGCATTTT
TRBJ1-6 once NA TRBV27 CASSLGGGSPLHF TGTGCCAGCAGTTTAGGGGGGGGCTCACCCCTCCACTTT
TRBJ2-1 NA TRBD2 TRBV28 CASTPLLAGHRSYNEQFF TGTGCCAGCACCCCACTTTTAGCGGGACATCGATCCTACAATGAGCAGTTCTTC
TRBJ2-1 NA TRBD2 TRBV18 CASSHLVGLAAYNEQFF TGTGCCAGCTCACATCTGGTAGGACTAGCGGCCTACAATGAGCAGTTCTTC
TRBJ2-5 NA TRBD1 TRBV11-2 CASRSSGTGAVGTQYF TGTGCCAGCAGATCTTCCGGGACAGGGGCCGTGGGGACCCAGTACTTC
TRBJ1-4 once TRBD1 TRBV6-1 CASSVTGGVSEKLFF TGTGCCAGCAGTGTGACAGGGGGCGTAAGTGAAAAACTGTTTTTT
TRBJ1-6 once TRBD1 TRBV5-4 CASSSWDRASPLHF TGTGCCAGCAGCTCCTGGGACAGGGCGTCACCCCTCCACTTT
TRBJ2-3 NA NA TRBV5-1 CASSLDSPADTQYF TGCGCCAGCAGCTTAGACTCCCCGGCGGATACGCAGTATTTT
TRBJ2-7 NA TRBD1 TRBV7-2 CASTDRVSYEQYF TGTGCCAGCACGGACAGGGTTTCCTACGAGCAGTACTTC
TRBJ1-4 once NA TRBV27 CASKQEGYEKLFF TGTGCCAGCAAGCAGGAGGGTTATGAAAAACTGTTTTTT
TRBJ2-1 once NA TRBV5-1 CASSLASGGSYNEQFF TGCGCCAGCAGCTTGGCCTCAGGGGGGTCCTACAATGAGCAGTTCTTC
TRBJ2-7 NA NA TRBV13 CASSLGAGLVPEQYF TGTGCCAGCAGCTTAGGGGCGGGGTTAGTCCCCGAGCAGTACTTC
TRBJ1-1 NA NA TRBV2 CASSGRQTNTEAFF TGTGCCAGCAGTGGTAGACAGACGAACACTGAAGCTTTCTTT
TRBJ2-4 NA NA TRBV19 CASRTGLAKNIQYF TGTGCCAGTAGGACAGGCTTAGCCAAAAACATTCAGTACTTC
TRBJ2-3 few NA TRBV5-4 CASSFPQGSTDTQYF TGTGCCAGCAGCTTTCCTCAGGGTTCCACAGATACGCAGTATTTT
TRBJ2-2 NA TRBD1 TRBV7-3 CASSFQQGLTGELFF TGTGCCAGCAGCTTTCAACAGGGGTTGACCGGGGAGCTGTTTTTT
TRBJ2-3 NA TRBD2 TRBV18 CASSPLAGQSSTDTQYF TGTGCCAGCTCACCATTAGCGGGCCAGTCTAGCACAGATACGCAGTATTTT
TRBJ2-7 NA TRBD2 TRBV27 CASSMSSGRNEQYF TGTGCCAGCAGCATGTCTAGCGGGAGAAACGAGCAGTACTTC
TRBJ1-2 NA NA TRBV28 CASRPGLGYGYTF TGTGCCAGCAGACCCGGACTGGGCTATGGCTACACCTTC
TRBJ2-7 once TRBD2 TRBV4-2 CASSPSSGRGGPYEQYF TGTGCCAGCAGCCCCAGTAGCGGGAGGGGGGGACCCTACGAGCAGTACTTC
TRBJ1-5 NA NA TRBV4-2 CASSQDLTPGVQPQHF TGTGCCAGCAGCCAAGATCTGACCCCGGGGGTTCAGCCCCAGCATTTT
TRBJ1-2 NA NA TRBV6-5 CASTEGNGYTF TGTGCCAGCACCGAGGGTAATGGCTACACCTTC
TRBJ2-3 NA TRBD2 TRBV28 CASSHRASGYTDTQYF TGTGCCAGCAGCCACCGCGCTAGCGGATACACAGATACGCAGTATTTT
TRBJ2-7 NA NA TRBV10-3 CAISDGAGEQYF TGTGCCATCAGTGACGGGGCGGGGGAGCAGTACTTC
TRBJ2-7 NA TRBD2 TRBV27 CASSQGLAPYEQYF TGTGCCAGCAGTCAGGGACTAGCCCCCTACGAGCAGTACTTC
TRBJ2-1 NA TRBD2 TRBV7-6 CASSLGGGASGYNEQFF TGTGCCAGCAGCTTAGGTGGCGGGGCTAGCGGCTACAATGAGCAGTTCTTC
TRBJ2-1 once TRBD2 TRBV18 CASSRGTSRNGEQFF TGTGCCAGCTCACGCGGGACTAGCCGAAACGGTGAGCAGTTCTTC
TRBJ1-3 once NA TRBV28 CASSAGGIGSGNTIYF TGTGCCAGCAGCGCCGGGGGTATAGGCTCTGGAAACACCATATATTTT
TRBJ1-1 NA TRBD1 TRBV7-3 CASSRGPGNTEAFF TGTGCCAGCAGCAGGGGGCCAGGGAACACTGAAGCTTTCTTT
TRBJ2-7 NA NA TRBV9 CASSPGHGEGQLEQYF TGTGCCAGCAGCCCGGGACACGGAGAGGGCCAACTCGAGCAGTACTTC
TRBJ1-4 NA TRBD1 TRBV5-5 CASSFRYQGARGKEEKLFF TGTGCCAGCAGCTTCCGGTACCAGGGGGCGCGGGGGAAAGAGGAAAAACTGTTTTTT
TRBJ2-1 NA NA TRBV7-2 CASSLRLEGHSEQFF TGTGCCAGCAGCTTAAGACTAGAGGGCCATAGCGAGCAGTTCTTC
TRBJ2-1 NA TRBD1 TRBV27 CASRPQDRAPNEQFF TGTGCCAGCAGACCCCAGGACAGGGCCCCCAATGAGCAGTTCTTC
TRBJ2-3 NA NA TRBV11-3 CASSLTASTDTQYF TGTGCCAGCAGCTTGACAGCGAGCACAGATACGCAGTATTTT
TRBJ2-3 NA TRBD2 TRBV5-4 CASSEPWTSGTDTQYF TGTGCCAGCAGCGAGCCCTGGACTAGCGGCACAGATACGCAGTATTTT
TRBJ2-7 NA NA TRBV6-5 CASSPQGLGDNEQYF TGTGCCAGCAGCCCCCAAGGACTGGGGGACAACGAGCAGTACTTC
TRBJ2-2 NA NA TRBV7-9 CASSLSSTGELFF TGTGCCAGCAGCTTATCCTCGACCGGGGAGCTGTTTTTT
TRBJ1-2 NA TRBD1 TRBV5-1 CASSSGQGEGYTF TGCGCCAGCAGCTCGGGACAGGGTGAGGGCTACACCTTC
TRBJ2-7 NA TRBD1 TRBV11-1 CASSPWDRAYEQYF TGTGCCAGCAGCCCCTGGGACAGGGCCTACGAGCAGTACTTC